Below, one TCR beta chain is given with its context. As handled by the study authors: Cell counts per sample came from amplifying reference gene primers. Clones were read by immunoSEQ multiplex PCR, and TCRdb kept only the in-frame ones, dropping some. The V and J calls and the clone size are those of that table, but D and trimming were determined from the DNA. The sample lists 110,000 to 150,000 clones, roughly 85% occurring once. This specimen comes from a study of blood T cell repertoires in COVID-19. The wider study: T cells, B-cell-depleted T cells, or PBMCs provided the cDNA or gDNA that served as material.

From germline, CDR1 is SEHNR and CDR2 FQNEAQ (reference sequence). This CDR3 is 17 amino acids long. V was clipped by 6 bases and J by 5 bases; unmatched bases: 8. This clonotype originated in a man aged 45-60 years with acute or convalescent COVID-19. The sequenced material came from peripheral blood. The chain links TRBV7-9 to TRBJ1-6; 12 nucleotides line up with TRBD1. For the CDR3, the DNA is TGTGCCAGCAGACCCGGGACAGGGGGCTATGATAATTCACCCCTCCACTTT. Amino acids: CASRPGTGGYDNSPLHF.